The sequence of this TCR beta chain was determined in a study of cytomegalovirus exposure and HLA in healthy donors. Across the study: The roughly 110 validation repertoires were reported in a later analysis to have been generated on the same platform as the roughly 670 first-cohort repertoires. Findings of the study overall: TCR clusters originating in the first cohort tended to co-occur in the 100 to 150 validation repertoires, according to a later analysis. Associated with cytomegalovirus, according to the listing, were some 180 TCR beta chains.

Concerning this clone itself: The antigen is not known.

TCRdb keeps only in-frame clones here, not all; method: immunoSEQ multiplex PCR. This sample has 100,000 to 120,000 clones, with about 86% found just once. The CDR3 contains 16 residues. From germline, CDR1 is SGHRS and CDR2 YFSETQ. The ends were cut back, 4 bases at V and 10 bases at J, with 26 bases in the middle. The TCR comes from a woman aged 18-35 years in good health and CMV-seropositive. V is TRBV5-1 and J is TRBJ2-5; D possibly corresponds to TRBD1 (5 bases). Sequencing used PBMCs. DNA for the CDR3: TGCGCCAGCAGCCCGGTGGGCCGGCTTAATCAAGGGGACCAGTACTTC. Its translation is CASSPVGRLNQGDQYF.